This TCR beta chain is drawn from a study of lymphopenia after photon versus proton radiotherapy. The CDR3 consists of 13 residues. Trimming shortened V by 5 bases and J by 7 bases, and 11 bases separated the two germline ends. CDR1 and CDR2 (germline): MNHNS, SASEGT. Worth noting for this clone: No antigen is known for it.

Assay: immunoSEQ multiplex PCR; the TCRdb copy retains only in-frame clones and omits some. The profile shows tens of thousands of clones, over 80% of them singletons. General observations from the study: After the lymphocyte nadir, photon-treated repertoires showed oligoclonal expansion, especially of CD8+ Temra cells. Relative stability marked proton patients; photon patients lost diversity and naive cells. In patients who died, overall survival fell as post-nadir TCR diversity dropped more.

The chain recombines TRBV6-1 with TRBJ2-2; unclear D gene. The specimen comprised peripheral blood, sampled from a patient treated with proton-based radiotherapy. This TCR was sampled from a man older than 75 with esophageal cancer. The CDR3 spells CASSPRASGELFF. The DNA of the CDR3 is TGTGCCAGCAGTCCCCGGGCTAGCGGGGAGCTGTTTTTT.